This T cell receptor (beta chain) was captured in a study of cytomegalovirus exposure and HLA in healthy donors. Overall study findings and caveats: In all likelihood, a cluster of highly shared sequence variants was a sequencing artifact. A few CMV-associated chains were confirmed in vitro to be specific for CMV antigens.

Of note for this clone: Its antigen is still unknown.

The PCR contained 60 Vbeta and 13 Jbeta primers. The method was immunoSEQ multiplex PCR; TCRdb's version includes in-frame clones alone and lacks a portion of them. The sample includes 130,000 to 150,000 clones, roughly 80% of them seen just once. CDR1 LNHDA and CDR2 SQIVND come from the germline V gene (reference sequence). The CDR3 is 15 residues long. Germline trimming cut 4 bases from V and 3 bases from J; bases unmatched to any gene: 8. This sequence was found in a man aged 40-55 years in good health and CMV-seronegative. Sequencing was done on a sample of PBMCs. This sequence joins TRBV19 and TRBJ2-7; 8 bases agree with TRBD1. As DNA, the CDR3 is TGTGCCAGTAGTACGAAATCCGGGACAGGCTACGAGCAGTACTTC. This translates into CASSTKSGTGYEQYF.